These T cell receptor beta chains were read from a single sample in a study of identical twins. TCRdb called the 5' RACE reads again in MiXCR, with one record for every CDR3 protein. The sample includes approximately 690,000 distinct CDR3 sequences, roughly 6.2% seen only once; the top ten take around 1.9%. The source material was naive T cells sorted from blood. These receptors originate from a man aged 18 to 30 in good health. The CDR3 runs from the conserved cysteine through the conserved F or W. A D gene is named only where the DNA matches it firmly. Not every row has a clone size; where given, it reads once, few, many or a size class.

v_call	clone_size	j_call	d_call	cdr3_aa	cdr3_nt
TRBV5-6	-	TRBJ2-2	TRBD2	CASSLEGLGWAGELFF	TGTGCCAGCAGCTTGGAGGGACTAGGATGGGCCGGGGAGCTGTTTTTT
TRBV29-1	many	TRBJ1-2	TRBD1	CSVGQPILGGYTF	TGCAGCGTGGGACAGCCTATCCTTGGGGGCTACACCTTC
TRBV7-9	few	TRBJ2-1	TRBD2	CASSLAGLAGSGGEQFF	TGTGCCAGCAGCTTGGCGGGACTAGCGGGATCTGGGGGTGAGCAGTTCTTC
TRBV3-1	-	TRBJ2-5	-	CASSPMRGALPETQYF	TGTGCCAGCAGCCCCATGAGAGGGGCTCTTCCAGAGACCCAGTACTTC
TRBV4-2	few	TRBJ2-2	-	CASSQPETGARWTGELFF	TGTGCCAGCAGCCAACCCGAGACGGGGGCGAGGTGGACCGGGGAGCTGTTTTTT
TRBV9	many	TRBJ2-1	TRBD2	CASSVALAGEQFF	TGTGCCAGCAGCGTAGCACTAGCGGGTGAGCAGTTCTTC
TRBV6-2/TRBV6-3	-	TRBJ2-1	TRBD1	CASSLLTGDMDEQFF	TGTGCCAGCAGTCTCCTCACAGGGGACATGGATGAGCAGTTCTTC
TRBV7-2	many	TRBJ2-1	-	CASVALSYNEQFF	TGTGCCAGCGTAGCGCTATCCTACAATGAGCAGTTCTTC
TRBV20-1	many	TRBJ2-1	-	CSARPRPKFYNEQFF	TGCAGTGCTAGACCCAGGCCTAAGTTCTACAATGAGCAGTTCTTC
TRBV5-1	many	TRBJ2-3	-	CASSLVPFPEGSADTQYF	TGCGCCAGCAGCTTGGTCCCATTTCCAGAGGGATCAGCAGATACGCAGTATTTT
TRBV3-1	many	TRBJ2-4	-	CASSQGQGNIQYF	TGTGCCAGCAGCCAAGGTCAGGGAAACATTCAGTACTTC
TRBV27	many	TRBJ2-1	TRBD2	CASSPAGTSVYNEQFF	TGTGCCAGCAGTCCGGCCGGGACTAGCGTTTACAATGAGCAGTTCTTC
TRBV7-9	few	TRBJ2-5	TRBD2	CASSPGLAGGYETQYF	TGTGCCAGCAGCCCGGGACTAGCGGGAGGTTATGAGACCCAGTACTTC